The 28 T cell receptor beta chains below were found in one sample sequenced in a study of CD8 T cells in Susac syndrome. Random hexamers were used to reverse transcribe the RNA input (roughly 0.5 to 1 ug). TCRdb used MiXCR to reprocess the immunoSEQ multiplex PCR reads, holding one entry per CDR3 protein. The table has some 150,000 distinct CDR3 sequences, approximately 95% seen once. Sequenced input: CD8+ T cells from PBMCs. The receptors stem from a human donor in good health.

This chain connects TRBV27 to TRBJ2-5, with no clear D. CDR3 size: 12 residues. V lost 6 bases and J lost 1, with 6 bases in between. Looked up from germline, CDR1 is MNHEY and CDR2 is SMNVEV (reference sequence). This CDR3 reads CASSTSQETQYF. The CDR3 DNA is TGTGCCAGCAGCACCTCCCAAGAGACCCAGTACTTC.

The gene calls are TRBV11-2 and TRBJ2-1; D might be TRBD2 (6 bases). Per germline, CDR1 SGHAT and CDR2 FQNNGV. This CDR3 is 17 amino acids long. With 1 base removed from V and 2 bases from J, the gap between germline ends came to 15 bases. CDR3 DNA: TGTGCCAGCAGCTTAGGGGCACTAGCAGCAACCTACAATGAGCAGTTCTTC. As protein: CASSLGALAATYNEQFF.

V and J are TRBV12-3 or TRBV12-4 and TRBJ2-1; D remains unclear. This CDR3 contains 11 residues. V was trimmed by 3 bases and J by 5 bases, leaving 2 bases between them. The CDR3, as DNA: TGTGCCAGCAGTTTGGACAATGAGCAGTTCTTC. Amino acid sequence: CASSLDNEQFF.

The V and J genes are TRBV29-1 and TRBJ2-7; the D gene is possibly TRBD2 (6 bases). CDR3 length: 13 residues. CDR1 SQVTM and CDR2 ANQGSEA come from the germline V gene. The germline V and J ends were trimmed by 4 bases and 3 bases, with 13 bases remaining between them. CDR3 in amino acids: CSVGAGAGYEQYF. The CDR3 DNA reads as TGCAGCGTTGGAGCGGGCGCCGGCTACGAGCAGTACTTC.

Of note for this clonotype: At one end the junction does not follow the germline gene, possibly because of a read error. The chain combines TRBV9 with TRBJ2-1; D remains ambiguous. The CDR3 length is 10 residues. Germline V lookup: CDR1 SGDLS, CDR2 YYNGEE. As DNA, the CDR3 is TGTGCCAGCGGCGTGGGTGAGCAGTTCTTC. Translating gives CASGVGEQFF.

The chain employs TRBV12-5 and TRBJ1-5; TRBD1 is a possible D gene (5 bases). Germline V gene data show CDR1 as LGHNT and CDR2 as FRNRAP. There are 14 residues in the CDR3. The germline V and J ends were trimmed by 6 bases and 7 bases, with 16 bases remaining between them. The CDR3 DNA reads as TGTGCTAGTGGACCGAGGAGGGGCAGGCAGCCCCAGCATTTT. This encodes CASGPRRGRQPQHF.

The chain links TRBV13 to TRBJ2-7, with 9 bases aligning to TRBD2. This CDR3 spans 15 amino acids. The V and J ends lost 5 bases and 4 bases, in that order; junction bases with no gene match: 9. Germline CDR1 is PRHDT and CDR2 is FYEKMQ (reference sequence). CDR3 amino acids: CASSPQGAGGYEQYF. In nucleotides, the CDR3 is TGTGCCAGCAGCCCGCAGGGAGCGGGAGGTTACGAGCAGTACTTC.

The CDR3 spells CSVEEATSARADTQYF. Here the CDR3 DNA reads TGCAGCGTTGAAGAGGCCACGTCCGCGAGGGCAGATACGCAGTATTTT. The V call is TRBV29-1, the J call TRBJ2-3; tentative D call: TRBD2 (5 bases). The V end was cut by 0 bases, the J end by 4 bases, with 17 bases between. The germline CDR1 and CDR2 sequences are SQVTM and ANQGSEA. The CDR3 totals 16 residues.

V and J are TRBV9 and TRBJ2-1, with 8 nucleotides matching TRBD1. Trimming took 4 bases from V and 3 from J; bases not matched to a gene: 6. CDR1 is SGDLS and CDR2 is YYNGEE in the germline V gene. CDR3 length equals 15 residues. The CDR3 coding sequence is TGTGCCAGCAGCATGACAGGGGTATTCTACAATGAGCAGTTCTTC. It encodes CASSMTGVFYNEQFF.

V is TRBV29-1 and J is TRBJ2-1; D unclear. V lost 4 bases to trimming and J lost 9 bases, with 10 bases between them. CDR1 is SQVTM and CDR2 is ANQGSEA in the germline V gene. The CDR3 totals 11 residues. DNA for the CDR3: TGCAGCGTTGTCCTAGTCGGTGAGCAGTTCTTC. Protein product: CSVVLVGEQFF.

The V call is TRBV28, the J call TRBJ2-7, with 8 bases matching TRBD1. Losses at the gene ends were 5 bases for V and 7 bases for J; bases not matched to a gene: 10. Germline CDR1 reads MDHEN; CDR2 reads SYDVKM. The CDR3 is 14 residues long. The CDR3 region is CASSPQGAVREQYF. The DNA of the CDR3 is TGTGCCAGCAGTCCTCAGGGGGCGGTACGGGAGCAGTACTTC. The full variable domain, in which reference TRBV28 and TRBJ2-7 provide the parts outside the CDR3, is DVKVTQSSRYLVKRTGEKVFLECVQDMDHENMFWYRQDPGLGLRLIYFSYDVKMKEKGDIPEGYSVSREKKERFSLILESASTNQTSMYLCASSPQGAVREQYFGPGTRLTVT.

This sequence joins TRBV9 and TRBJ1-4; no reliable D call. This CDR3 region has 8 residues. Trimming took off 10 bases at V and 8 bases at J, with 3 bases between the two ends. Looked up from germline, CDR1 is SGDLS and CDR2 is YYNGEE. In DNA, the CDR3 is TGTGCCGTAGAAAAACTGTTTTTT. It translates to CAVEKLFF.

The chain recombines TRBV28 with TRBJ2-4; TRBD2 might be the D (5 bases). Germline V CDR1 and CDR2: MDHEN, SYDVKM. CDR3 size: 14 residues. V dropped 0 bases and J dropped 7 bases, with 10 bases sitting between them. CDR3 amino acids: CASSLWASRNIQYF. Here the CDR3 DNA reads TGTGCCAGCAGTTTATGGGCTAGCCGGAACATTCAGTACTTC.

The chain carries TRBV27 and TRBJ1-2; D call uncertain. From germline, CDR1 is MNHEY and CDR2 SMNVEV (reference sequence). Trimming shortened V by 5 bases and J by 8 bases, and 18 bases separated the two germline ends. The length of the CDR3 is 14 residues. In DNA, the CDR3 is TGTGCCAGCAGTCTTAAATCTCCAGGAAGAGGCTACACCTTC. Its translation is CASSLKSPGRGYTF.

The chain employs TRBV30 and TRBJ2-1; TRBD1 matches 7 bases. V lost 3 bases and J lost 5; bases outside the gene matches: 4. The CDR3 is 13 residues long. Germline loops: CDR1 GTSNPN, CDR2 SVGIG (reference sequence). The CDR3 is CAWRGDSHNEQFF. CDR3 in DNA: TGTGCCTGGAGGGGGGACAGCCACAATGAGCAGTTCTTC. The full variable domain, rest sourced from reference TRBV30 and TRBJ2-1, is SQTIHQWPATLVQPVGSPLSLECTVEGTSNPNLYWYRQAAGRGLQLLFYSVGIGQISSEVPQNLSASRPQDRQFILSSKKLLLSDSGFYLCAWRGDSHNEQFFGPGTRLTVL.

The CDR3 loop reads CASSLADPYNEQFF. CDR3 DNA: TGTGCCAGCAGCTTAGCCGACCCATACAATGAGCAGTTCTTC. The chain carries TRBV7-6 and TRBJ2-1; unclear D gene. Deletions cut 0 bases from V and 4 bases from J, with 7 bases between. The CDR3 loop spans 14 amino acids. Germline loops: CDR1 SGHVS, CDR2 FNYEAQ.

In DNA, the CDR3 is TGTGCCAGCAGCTTAGAGGGGCGGACTAGCCCCCCCGGGGAGCTGTTTTTT. It is translated as CASSLEGRTSPPGELFF. The chain has TRBV7-2 and TRBJ2-2; 8 bases map to TRBD2. Unmatched junction bases numbered 10, after V lost 1 base and J lost 6 bases. The CDR3 loop spans 17 amino acids. The germline CDR1 and CDR2 sequences are SGHTA and FQGNSA.

CDR3 residues: CASSLGQADHGYTF. CDR3 DNA sequence: TGTGCCAGCAGCTTAGGACAGGCGGACCATGGCTACACCTTC. The V call is TRBV7-9, the J call TRBJ1-2; TRBD1 might be the D (6 bases). Germline values: CDR1 SEHNR, CDR2 FQNEAQ (reference sequence). The CDR3 has 14 amino acids. Trimming took 1 base from V and 6 from J, leaving 12 bases between them.

The chain uses TRBV9 and TRBJ2-5, with D perhaps assigned TRBD1 or TRBD2 (5 bases each). Germline V CDR1 and CDR2: SGDLS, YYNGEE. Trimming took 0 bases from V and 2 from J, leaving 8 bases between them. The CDR3 totals 14 residues. The CDR3 loop is CASSVGWGQETQYF. The CDR3 nucleotides are TGTGCCAGCAGCGTAGGATGGGGGCAAGAGACCCAGTACTTC.

This rearrangement joins TRBV24-1 to TRBJ2-7; 8 bases match TRBD2. With V trimmed by 1 base and J by 1 base, 8 bases remained unmatched. This CDR3 comprises 17 residues. The germline V gene encodes CDR1 KGHDR and CDR2 SFDVKD. CDR3 in amino acids: CATSDFSGGPRSYEQYF. The DNA for the CDR3 is TGTGCCACCAGTGATTTTTCGGGGGGGCCTCGTTCCTACGAGCAGTACTTC.

The CDR3 region has the DNA TGTGCCAGCAGCCCAGCTTCTAGCTCCTACGAGCAGTACTTC. Its translation: CASSPASSSYEQYF. The chain couples TRBV9 to TRBJ2-7; D gene unclear. Germline V lookup: CDR1 SGDLS, CDR2 YYNGEE. The CDR3 runs to 14 residues. Trimming stripped 4 bases from V and 0 bases from J, with 11 bases between.

The chain has TRBV3-1 and TRBJ2-3; 10 bases map to TRBD2. The CDR3 contains 15 residues. Per the germline V gene, CDR1 is LGHDT and CDR2 is YNNKEL (reference sequence). The V gene end was trimmed by 4 bases and the J gene end by 5 bases; junction bases not matched to a gene: 6. The CDR3 sequence is CASSPLAGAEDTQYF. The CDR3 bases are TGTGCCAGCAGCCCGCTAGCGGGAGCTGAAGATACGCAGTATTTT.

The table lists this clonotype with a few counts. The rearrangement uses TRBV7-6 and TRBJ2-5; D could derive from TRBD1 or TRBD2 (5 bases each). The CDR3 spans 16 residues. The germline V gene encodes CDR1 SGHVS and CDR2 FNYEAQ. V lost 1 base and J lost 2, with 14 bases in between. Here the CDR3 DNA reads TGTGCCAGCAGCTTAGGAGGGACGACAGAGCAAGAGACCCAGTACTTC. It translates to CASSLGGTTEQETQYF.

The chain joins TRBV20-1 to TRBJ2-7; 9 bases line up with TRBD2. The CDR3 sequence is 15 residues long. V trimming: 0 bases; J trimming: 7 bases; junction bases outside the gene matches: 10. CDR1 DFQATT and CDR2 SNEGSKA come from the germline V gene (reference sequence). The CDR3 sequence is CSARDPSGTAREQYF. The CDR3 nucleotides are TGCAGTGCTAGAGACCCTAGCGGGACGGCGAGGGAGCAGTACTTC.

The rearrangement uses TRBV27 and TRBJ2-7; TRBD2 agrees at 8 bases. The germline V gene has CDR1 MNHEY and CDR2 SMNVEV (reference sequence). CDR3 length equals 15 residues. With V trimmed by 3 bases and J by 4 bases, 8 bases remained unmatched. The CDR3 DNA follows: TGTGCCAGCAGTTTCGGAGCGGGACTAGGTTACGAGCAGTACTTC. Translated, it gives CASSFGAGLGYEQYF.

This clonotype was seen just once. CDR3 DNA sequence: TGTGCCAGCAGTTTATCAGGGGATCAGCCCCAGCATTTT. This sequence encodes CASSLSGDQPQHF. The rearrangement joins TRBV27 to TRBJ1-5; TRBD1 is a possible D gene (5 bases). This CDR3 comprises 13 residues. Looked up from germline, CDR1 is MNHEY and CDR2 is SMNVEV (reference sequence). V lost 0 bases and J lost 5, with 5 bases in between.

The rearrangement links TRBV27 to TRBJ1-3; D is ambiguous. Germline assignment: CDR1 MNHEY and CDR2 SMNVEV (reference sequence). This CDR3 comprises 16 residues. V lost 2 bases and J lost 1, with 12 bases in between. CDR3 protein: CASSLGPGRSGNTIYF. The CDR3 bases are TGTGCCAGCAGTTTAGGGCCCGGACGGTCTGGAAACACCATATATTTT.

This chain connects TRBV6-6 to TRBJ2-7; D ambiguous. Looked up from germline, CDR1 is MNHNY and CDR2 is SVGAGI (reference sequence). Trimming stripped 5 bases from V and 2 bases from J, with 10 bases between. CDR3 size: 13 residues. CDR3 bases: TGTGCCAGCAGTGTGGGCCCTACCTACGAGCAGTACTTC. It specifies CASSVGPTYEQYF.